This is a list of T cell receptor beta chains from one sample in a study of cytomegalovirus exposure and HLA in healthy donors. Repertoires were generated with immunoSEQ multiplex PCR, while TCRdb's copy carries only in-frame clones and drops some. Here the sample spans 85,000 to 130,000 clones, 82% being singletons. Sequences were obtained from PBMCs. The receptors were gathered from a middle-aged man in good health and CMV-seronegative. Each CDR3 is given with its conserved first and last residue. D genes are given only for firm matches. Part of the rows lack a size; the others show once, few, many or a class for expanded clones.

14 | few | TRBJ1-5 | TRBV10-2 | TRBD1 | TGCGCCAGCACTCAGGGGGGCTACAATCAGCCCCAGCATTTT | CASTQGGYNQPQHF
16 | NA | TRBJ2-2 | TRBV19 | TRBD1 | TGTGCCAGTAGTATAGGGGACAGGGTTTATTCCGGGGAGCTGTTTTTT | CASSIGDRVYSGELFF
14 | NA | TRBJ1-6 | TRBV9 | TRBD1 | TGTGCCAGCAGAGAAGACAGGGGGAATTCACCCCTCCACTTT | CASREDRGNSPLHF
15 | NA | TRBJ2-2 | TRBV5-1 | TRBD1 | TGCGCCAGCAGGATAGACAGGGGGGCCACCGGGGAGCTGTTTTTT | CASRIDRGATGELFF
15 | NA | TRBJ2-5 | TRBV5-6 | TRBD2 | TGTGCCAGCAGCTCTTTGCGGGGGGGCAAAGAGGCCCAGTACTTC | CASSSLRGGKEAQYF
13 | NA | TRBJ1-4 | TRBV9 | NA | TGTGCCAGCAGCCGAGAGTCTAATGAAAAACTGTTTTTT | CASSRESNEKLFF
15 | NA | TRBJ2-1 | TRBV5-1 | TRBD2 | TGCGCCAGCAGCTCTCTAGCGGGGGAAGACAATGAGCAGTTCTTC | CASSSLAGEDNEQFF
14 | NA | TRBJ1-1 | TRBV5-6 | NA | TGTGCCAGCGCCGGAGGGCAGCTGAACACTGAAGCTTTCTTT | CASAGGQLNTEAFF
14 | NA | TRBJ2-2 | TRBV7-8 | NA | TGTGCTACCCACAGAAACCCGAACACCGGGGAGCTGTTTTTT | CATHRNPNTGELFF
17 | once | TRBJ1-6 | TRBV9 | TRBD1 | TGTGCCAGCAGCGTAGGCCCCATGGGGACAGGGACTTCACCCCTCCACTTT | CASSVGPMGTGTSPLHF
14 | NA | TRBJ2-5 | TRBV7-9 | TRBD2 | TGTGCCAGCAGCTTAGGACTAGCGTCGGAGACCCAGTACTTC | CASSLGLASETQYF
15 | once | TRBJ1-2 | TRBV27 | TRBD1 | TGTGCCAGCGGGCCGGGACAGGGGGCGCGCCGCGGCTACACCTTC | CASGPGQGARRGYTF
14 | NA | TRBJ2-2 | TRBV5-4 | NA | TGTGCCAGCAGCTTAAAAGGCAGGGCCGGGGAGCTGTTTTTT | CASSLKGRAGELFF
14 | NA | TRBJ1-4 | TRBV4-3 | NA | TGCGCCAGCAGCCAAGATTTAACAGGGCGAAAACTGTTTTTT | CASSQDLTGRKLFF
14 | NA | TRBJ1-5 | TRBV2 | TRBD1 | TGTGCCAGCACCGGACAGGGATTGAATCAGCCCCAGCATTTT | CASTGQGLNQPQHF
14 | NA | TRBJ1-2 | TRBV7-9 | TRBD1 | TGTGCCAGCAGCTATGGACAGGGCGGCTATGGCTACACCTTC | CASSYGQGGYGYTF
15 | NA | TRBJ1-2 | TRBV7-9 | NA | TGTGCCAGCAGCTTAGAAACAGCATTTAACTATGGCTACACCTTC | CASSLETAFNYGYTF
17 | NA | TRBJ1-3 | TRBV9 | NA | TGTGCCAGCAGCGTAGACGAGGCAGGGCCTTTTGGAAACACCATATATTTT | CASSVDEAGPFGNTIYF
13 | NA | TRBJ2-5 | TRBV6-1 | TRBD2 | TGTGCCGGCACTCAACTAGCGGGGGAGACCCAGTACTTC | CAGTQLAGETQYF
15 | NA | TRBJ2-4 | TRBV7-2 | NA | TGTGCCAGCAGCTTCGGGTCCAAAGCCAAAAACATTCAGTACTTC | CASSFGSKAKNIQYF
16 | NA | TRBJ1-2 | TRBV4-1 | NA | TGCGCCAGCAGCTCAAACCCGGGACTGAGGAAACATGGCTACACCTTC | CASSSNPGLRKHGYTF
12 | NA | TRBJ1-5 | TRBV2 | NA | TGTGCCAGCAGGACAGGTAATCAGCCCCAGCATTTT | CASRTGNQPQHF
15 | NA | TRBJ1-2 | TRBV10-1 | NA | TGCGCCAGCAGTGAGTTCGCAGGGCTGGAATATGGCTACACCTTC | CASSEFAGLEYGYTF
16 | NA | TRBJ2-5 | TRBV11-2 | TRBD1 | TGTGCCAGCAGCCCGGAAACAGGGGGAGGAGGGGCGACCCAGTACTTC | CASSPETGGGGATQYF
13 | NA | TRBJ2-7 | TRBV29-1 | NA | TGCAGCGTTGGAGAGACAGGTGACGTCGAGCAGTACTTC | CSVGETGDVEQYF
16 | NA | TRBJ2-3 | TRBV7-9 | TRBD2 | TGTGCCAGCAGCATGGGAGGGGATCCCCGCACAGATACGCAGTATTTT | CASSMGGDPRTDTQYF
14 | once | TRBJ1-4 | TRBV19 | NA | TGTGCCAGTAGTATGGACCCTGGCGGGGAAAAACTGTTTTTT | CASSMDPGGEKLFF
15 | few | TRBJ1-3 | TRBV4-2 | NA | TGTGCCAGCAGCCCCTCAGGGTTCTCTGGAAACACCATATATTTT | CASSPSGFSGNTIYF
15 | NA | TRBJ1-2 | TRBV6-6 | NA | TGTGCCAGCAGTTTACAGGATTCCCGCAACTATGGCTACACCTTC | CASSLQDSRNYGYTF
16 | NA | TRBJ2-1 | TRBV19 | NA | TGTGCCAGTATGGGCACAGGGAATTTCCCCTACAATGAGCAGTTCTTC | CASMGTGNFPYNEQFF
18 | NA | TRBJ2-3 | TRBV5-6 | TRBD2 | TGTGCCAGCAGCCCCTATAGCGGGGAGGTGATTATGGGAGATACGCAGTATTTT | CASSPYSGEVIMGDTQYF
13 | NA | TRBJ2-3 | TRBV27 | NA | TGTGCCAGCAGCCTGGAGACTGGCGTGACGCAGTATTTT | CASSLETGVTQYF
12 | NA | TRBJ2-2 | TRBV2 | NA | TGTGCCAGCAGTCAGGAAACCGGGGAGCTGTTTTTT | CASSQETGELFF
15 | few | TRBJ1-1 | TRBV4-3 | TRBD1 | TGCGCCAGCAGCCAAGAAATTGGGACAGGGGGTGAAGCTTTCTTT | CASSQEIGTGGEAFF
16 | few | TRBJ2-3 | TRBV5-4 | TRBD2 | TGTGCCAGCAGCTCCGGACTAGCGGGGTTCACAGATACGCAGTATTTT | CASSSGLAGFTDTQYF
15 | NA | TRBJ1-3 | TRBV19 | TRBD1 | TGTGCCAGTAGGGACAGGCGATCATCTGGAAACACCATATATTTT | CASRDRRSSGNTIYF
14 | NA | TRBJ2-7 | TRBV25-1 | TRBD2 | TGTGCCAGCAGTGAATTGGGGGGGATCTACGAGCAGTACTTC | CASSELGGIYEQYF
14 | NA | TRBJ2-1 | TRBV7-8 | NA | TGTGCCAGCAGCTCAGTAAAACAGGGTAATGAGCAGTTCTTC | CASSSVKQGNEQFF
13 | NA | TRBJ2-2 | TRBV7-9 | NA | TGTGCCAGCGGGGGCTTGAACACCGGGGAGCTGTTTTTT | CASGGLNTGELFF
14 | NA | TRBJ1-2 | TRBV11-2 | TRBD1 | TGTGCCAGCAGCCATAACCGGGACAGGGGAGGCTACACCTTC | CASSHNRDRGGYTF
16 | NA | TRBJ2-1 | TRBV5-6 | NA | TGTGCCAGCAGCTTGGTGGGACTCAGTTCCCACAATGAGCAGTTCTTC | CASSLVGLSSHNEQFF
14 | few | TRBJ1-1 | TRBV6-1 | NA | TGTGCCAGCAAAAACCCGACAGGGAACACTGAAGCTTTCTTT | CASKNPTGNTEAFF
14 | NA | TRBJ2-1 | TRBV29-1 | TRBD2 | TGCAGCCTTTTAGTGCCTAGCGGGGTCTCTGAGCAGTTCTTC | CSLLVPSGVSEQFF